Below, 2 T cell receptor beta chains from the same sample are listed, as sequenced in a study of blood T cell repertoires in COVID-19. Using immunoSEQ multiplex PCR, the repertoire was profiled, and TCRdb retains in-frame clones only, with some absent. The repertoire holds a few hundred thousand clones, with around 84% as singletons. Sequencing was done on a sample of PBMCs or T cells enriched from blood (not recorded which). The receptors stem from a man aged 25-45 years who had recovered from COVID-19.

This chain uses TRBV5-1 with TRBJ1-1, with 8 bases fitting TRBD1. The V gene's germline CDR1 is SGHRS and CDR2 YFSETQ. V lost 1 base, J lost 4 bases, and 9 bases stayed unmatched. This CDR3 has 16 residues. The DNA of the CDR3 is TGCGCCAGCAGCTTGACTCTTGGACAGGGTGGCACTGAAGCTTTCTTT. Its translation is CASSLTLGQGGTEAFF. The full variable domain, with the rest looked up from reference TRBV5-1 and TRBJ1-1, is KAGVTQTPRYLIKTRGQQVTLSCSPISGHRSVSWYQQTPGQGLQFLFEYFSETQRNKGNFPGRFSGRQFSNSRSEMNVSTLELGDSALYLCASSLTLGQGGTEAFFGQGTRLTVV.

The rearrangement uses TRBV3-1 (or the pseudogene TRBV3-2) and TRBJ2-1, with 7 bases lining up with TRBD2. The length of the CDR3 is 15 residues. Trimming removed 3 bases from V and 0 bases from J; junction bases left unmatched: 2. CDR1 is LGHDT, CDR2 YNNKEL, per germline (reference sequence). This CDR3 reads CASSHGGTSYNEQFF. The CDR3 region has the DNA TGTGCCAGCAGCCACGGGGGGACCTCCTACAATGAGCAGTTCTTC.